Following are 25 T cell receptor beta chains from one sample sequenced in a study of radiotherapy plus CTLA-4 blockade in lung cancer (dated by TCRdb to about 2018). The library was prepared using the immunoSEQ multiplex PCR assay. Entries here come from immuneACCESS through TCRdb and include only in-frame sequences with V and J called. Some clones fail to appear in such tables; in the studies checked, an unresolved V gene covers under half of the shortfall, and the cause of the remainder is unknown. The sample table records under 65,000 clones; roughly 77% of these occur just once. Jointly, the top ten make up 7.5% to 9.5% of the sample. Sequencing used peripheral blood, obtained from a patient treated with radiotherapy plus ipilimumab. These receptors originate from a human donor with non-small cell lung cancer who had a complete response to radiotherapy plus ipilimumab.

In this sample, this clone turned up a few times. Within the sample, other DNA sequences also encode this same CDR3. The chain recombines TRBV27 with TRBJ2-2; 7 nucleotides line up with TRBD2. Germline CDR1 MNHEY, CDR2 SMNVEV (reference sequence). The trim removed 7 bases at V and 0 bases at J, leaving 11 bases unmatched. The CDR3 runs 17 residues. CDR3 sequence: CASNSQRDPTNTGELFF. The CDR3 coding sequence is TGTGCCAGCAACTCGCAGCGGGATCCTACGAACACCGGGGAGCTGTTTTTT.

This clone appeared once. V is TRBV7-6 and J is TRBJ1-1; 7 bases are a match to TRBD1. V lost 8 bases and J lost 5; bases outside the gene matches: 14. Germline V gene data show CDR1 as SGHVS and CDR2 as FNYEAQ. This CDR3 comprises 15 residues. Here the CDR3 reads CASGGRQTGLTEAFF. The CDR3 DNA follows: TGTGCCAGCGGGGGCAGACAGACAGGGCTTACTGAAGCTTTCTTT.

This clone was seen only a few times. The V and J genes are TRBV4-1 and TRBJ1-5; weak D call: TRBD1 (6 bases). This CDR3 region has 15 residues. Per germline, CDR1 MGHRA and CDR2 YSYEKL. Trimming took 4 bases from V and 6 from J, leaving 16 bases between them. CDR3 sequence reads: CASSRFISGAQPQHF. In DNA, the CDR3 is TGCGCCAGCAGCCGCTTCATTTCAGGGGCTCAGCCCCAGCATTTT.

The chain couples TRBV14 to TRBJ2-1; 10 bases map to TRBD2. From germline, CDR1 is SGHDN and CDR2 FVKESK. CDR3 length: 19 residues. The V and J ends lost 6 bases and 8 bases, in that order; junction bases with no gene match: 22. CDR3 sequence (DNA): TGTGCCAGCAGGCGTTCTCCCCCGGGACTAGCGATTGGCTTGGATGAGCAGTTCTTC. The encoded protein is CASRRSPPGLAIGLDEQFF.

The rearrangement joins TRBV18 to TRBJ2-1, with 9 nucleotides matching TRBD2. V shed 3 bases, J shed 5 bases, and the junction held 2 bases outside the gene matches. This CDR3 has 14 amino acids. Germline CDR1 reads KGHSH; CDR2 reads LQKENI. The CDR3 nucleotides read TGTGCCAGCTCACCCGGACTAGCGAACAATGAGCAGTTCTTC. Protein sequence: CASSPGLANNEQFF.

This chain connects TRBV7-6 to TRBJ1-1; no clear D. Trimming shortened V by 5 bases and J by 1 base, and 11 bases separated the two germline ends. CDR1 and CDR2 from the germline V gene are SGHVS and FNYEAQ. The CDR3 sequence is 14 residues long. The CDR3 DNA follows: TGTGCCAGCAGCCCAGGAGGGTGGAACACTGAAGCTTTCTTT. Amino acid sequence: CASSPGGWNTEAFF.

V is TRBV7-2 and J is TRBJ2-7; possibly TRBD1 for D (5 bases). V lost 5 bases, J lost 0 bases, and 14 bases lay in between. The CDR3 is made up of 15 amino acids. Germline CDR1 is SGHTA and CDR2 is FQGNSA. The DNA of the CDR3 is TGTGCCAGCAGCCGAGACAGCCAAAGCTCCTACGAGCAGTACTTC. Translated: CASSRDSQSSYEQYF.

The chain combines TRBV19 with TRBJ1-1; tentatively, D is TRBD1 (6 bases). The germline CDR1 and CDR2 sequences are LNHDA and SQIVND (reference sequence). The CDR3 extends over 16 amino acids. Trimming shortened V by 2 bases and J by 3 bases, and 16 bases separated the two germline ends. The CDR3 nucleotides are TGTGCCAGTAGTATATACGGGGGGCGCTTGGACACTGAAGCTTTCTTT. This codes for CASSIYGGRLDTEAFF.

This sequence joins TRBV27 and TRBJ1-4, with TRBD1 matching 10 bases. The CDR3 covers 15 residues. Trimming cost V 6 bases and J 6 bases; bases outside gene matches: 7. Germline CDR1 and CDR2: MNHEY and SMNVEV (reference sequence). CDR3 DNA sequence: TGTGCCAGCAGGACAGGGGGCGCGGTTCATGAAAAACTGTTTTTT. Translating it yields CASRTGGAVHEKLFF.

The V and J genes are TRBV5-4 and TRBJ2-1; weak D call: TRBD1 (5 bases). The CDR3 totals 14 residues. The V gene's germline CDR1 is SGHNT and CDR2 YYREEE (reference sequence). Deletions cut 4 bases from V and 0 bases from J, with 8 bases between. The CDR3 DNA sequence: TGTGCCAGCAGCCCCGACAGCTCCTACAATGAGCAGTTCTTC. Amino acids: CASSPDSSYNEQFF.

The chain employs TRBV25-1 and TRBJ1-2; 10 bases match TRBD1. The germline V gene has CDR1 MGHDK and CDR2 SYGVNS. V shed 4 bases, J shed 8 bases, and the junction held 10 bases outside the gene matches. CDR3 size: 15 residues. The chain's CDR3 is CASSAWDRGTYGYTF. The CDR3, as DNA: TGTGCCAGCAGTGCCTGGGACAGGGGTACTTACGGCTACACCTTC.

The chain is built from TRBV4-3 and TRBJ2-1, with 7 bases that match TRBD2. This CDR3 contains 18 residues. Germline loops: CDR1 LGHNA, CDR2 YSLEER. With 1 base clipped from V and 0 bases from J, the junction kept 9 bases outside the gene matches. The CDR3 coding sequence is TGCGCCAGCAGCCAAGGTATCGCAGCGGGGAGCTCCTACAATGAGCAGTTCTTC. It codes for CASSQGIAAGSSYNEQFF.

The CDR3 DNA follows: TGTGCCAGCAGCTTAGAGGACAGGGGCACTGAAGCTTTCTTT. Translating it yields CASSLEDRGTEAFF. The chain uses TRBV7-9 and TRBJ1-1; 9 nucleotides align to TRBD1. The trim removed 1 base at V and 4 bases at J, leaving 1 base unmatched. Per the germline V gene, CDR1 is SEHNR and CDR2 is FQNEAQ (reference sequence). The CDR3 runs 14 residues.

In this sample, this clone turned up once. The chain carries TRBV30 and TRBJ1-4; D is undetermined. The CDR3 consists of 12 residues. V lost 4 bases, J lost 4 bases, and 7 bases lay in between. Germline CDR1 is GTSNPN and CDR2 is SVGIG (reference sequence). CDR3 nucleotides: TGTGCCTGGAACGGGGTTAATGAAAAACTGTTTTTT. Protein: CAWNGVNEKLFF. Together with reference TRBV30 and TRBJ1-4, the CDR3 gives the full variable domain: SQTIHQWPATLVQPVGSPLSLECTVEGTSNPNLYWYRQAAGRGLQLLFYSVGIGQISSEVPQNLSASRPQDRQFILSSKKLLLSDSGFYLCAWNGVNEKLFFGSGTQLSVL.

The chain uses TRBV27 and TRBJ1-1; 8 bases map to TRBD1. Per germline, CDR1 MNHEY and CDR2 SMNVEV (reference sequence). J was trimmed by 8 bases and V by 1 base; bases with no gene match: 3. The CDR3 is made up of 13 amino acids. In nucleotides, the CDR3 is TGTGCCAGCAGTTTATGGGGACAGGCCGAAGCTTTCTTT. Its protein product is CASSLWGQAEAFF.

This clone is a singleton in its sample. The chain is built from TRBV4-1 and TRBJ2-7, with D possibly being TRBD1 (5 bases). Germline values: CDR1 MGHRA, CDR2 YSYEKL. Trimming removed 6 bases at V and 3 bases at J, with 18 bases between. The CDR3 spans 15 residues. CDR3 loop: CASSPRVPGDYEQYF. The CDR3 coding sequence is TGCGCCAGCAGTCCCAGGGTTCCTGGGGACTACGAGCAGTACTTC.

The gene calls are TRBV5-6 and TRBJ2-2; 8 bases align to TRBD1. The V gene end was trimmed by 2 bases and the J gene end by 5 bases; junction bases not matched to a gene: 2. Germline CDR1 SGHDT, CDR2 YYEEEE. This CDR3 is built from 14 residues. The CDR3 sequence: CASSFRGLTGELFF. In DNA form, the CDR3 reads TGTGCCAGCAGCTTCAGGGGGCTTACCGGGGAGCTGTTTTTT.

V and J are TRBV30 and TRBJ2-1; no reliable D call. This CDR3 is built from 10 residues. CDR1 and CDR2 (germline): GTSNPN, SVGIG (reference sequence). V was clipped by 3 bases and J by 15 bases, with 12 bases between them. CDR3 sequence (DNA): TGTGCCTGGAGCGAAACTTCCCCGTTCTTC. This codes for CAWSETSPFF.

This chain uses TRBV7-6 with TRBJ1-5; no clear D gene. This CDR3 has 14 residues. V was trimmed by 0 bases and J by 5 bases, leaving 8 bases between them. CDR1 and CDR2 from the germline V gene are SGHVS and FNYEAQ. This chain's CDR3 is CASSLAIRDQPQHF. As DNA, the CDR3 is TGTGCCAGCAGCTTAGCGATCCGGGATCAGCCCCAGCATTTT.

This chain links TRBV7-2 with TRBJ1-2, with 7 bases matching TRBD1. The J segment lost 0 bases and the V segment lost 5 bases, leaving 6 bases of the junction unmatched. There are 15 residues in the CDR3. The germline V gene encodes CDR1 SGHTA and CDR2 FQGNSA. The DNA for the CDR3 is TGTGCCAGCAGCAAGACCGACAGGGCTAACTATGGCTACACCTTC. Protein sequence: CASSKTDRANYGYTF. The whole variable domain, remainder taken from reference TRBV7-2 and TRBJ1-2, is GAGVSQSPSNKVTEKGKDVELRCDPISGHTALYWYRQSLGQGLEFLIYFQGNSAPDKSGLPSDRFSAERTGGSVSTLTIQRTQQEDSAVYLCASSKTDRANYGYTFGSGTRLTVV.

The rearrangement links TRBV27 to TRBJ2-1; 11 nucleotides align to TRBD2. V lost 6 bases to trimming and J lost 5 bases; unmatched junction nucleotides: 6. CDR3 size: 15 residues. Germline assignment: CDR1 MNHEY and CDR2 SMNVEV (reference sequence). As DNA, the CDR3 is TGTGCCAGCAGACTACTAGCGGGAGTGGACAATGAGCAGTTCTTC. Its protein is CASRLLAGVDNEQFF.

This chain joins TRBV30 and TRBJ1-6; perhaps TRBD1 as D (6 bases). CDR1 and CDR2 (germline): GTSNPN, SVGIG (reference sequence). The CDR3 length is 14 residues. V lost 2 bases to trimming and J lost 9 bases, with 14 bases between them. This CDR3 is CAWSSGGISSPLHF. CDR3 nucleotides: TGTGCCTGGAGTTCGGGGGGCATCAGTTCACCCCTCCACTTT.

The chain combines TRBV28 with TRBJ2-1, with TRBD2 matching 11 bases. Trimming took 3 bases from V and 8 from J; bases not matched to a gene: 6. Germline V lookup: CDR1 MDHEN, CDR2 SYDVKM. The CDR3 length is 15 residues. In nucleotides, the CDR3 is TGTGCCAGCAGTTTCATAGCGGGAGGGCCGGATGAGCAGTTCTTC. Its protein is CASSFIAGGPDEQFF.

This clone has just a few counts. The chain carries TRBV15 and TRBJ2-3; D possibly corresponds to TRBD2 (6 bases). Trimming stripped 1 base from V and 2 bases from J, with 13 bases between. Per germline, CDR1 LNHNV and CDR2 YYDKDF (reference sequence). The CDR3 totals 16 residues. DNA of the CDR3: TGTGCCACCAGCAGAGGGAACGCGGGAACCACAGATACGCAGTATTTT. Residues: CATSRGNAGTTDTQYF.

This rearrangement joins TRBV28 to TRBJ1-3, with D tentatively TRBD1 (6 bases). The germline V gene has CDR1 MDHEN and CDR2 SYDVKM. The V and J ends lost 5 bases and 4 bases respectively, with 18 bases between them. The CDR3 contains 16 residues. CDR3 residues: CASSGNRVLAGNTIYF. The DNA for the CDR3 is TGTGCCAGCAGTGGAAACAGGGTACTTGCCGGAAACACCATATATTTT.